This TCR beta chain was profiled in a study of T cell repertoires in cytomegalovirus infection. A few counts support this clonotype. MiXCR, applied by TCRdb to the reads, yields one record per CDR3 protein. Of fewer than 300,000 distinct CDR3 sequences in the sample, 25% were seen once. V lost 4 bases, J lost 5 bases, and 10 bases stayed unmatched. The CDR3 sequence is 16 residues long. Germline V CDR1 and CDR2: MGHRA, YSYEKL. J is TRBJ2-5 and V is TRBV4-1, with 10 nucleotides matching TRBD1. This receptor was identified in a human donor in good health (CMV status not recorded). Some clones in this sample may be carry-over from other donors' samples. Sequencing was performed on PBMCs. The DNA of the CDR3 is TGCGCCAGCAGCCCCGTGGGACAGGGGCTGGGGGAGACCCAGTACTTC. The encoded protein is CASSPVGQGLGETQYF.